Listed here are 29 T cell receptor beta chains from one sample, sequenced in a study of blood T cell repertoires in COVID-19. Measured with immunoSEQ multiplex PCR; TCRdb has only the in-frame clones, and not every one. This sample has a few hundred thousand clones, with around 89% found just once. The sample comprised peripheral blood. All receptors come from a woman between 45 and 65 years old with COVID-19, enrolled during active disease.

V usage is TRBV6-6 and J usage is TRBJ1-1, with D perhaps matching TRBD1 (5 bases). The CDR3 is made up of 13 amino acids. CDR1 is MNHNY and CDR2 is SVGAGI in the germline V gene (reference sequence). V was clipped by 2 bases and J by 3 bases, with 7 bases between them. The DNA of the CDR3 is TGTGCCAGCAGTTACGCGGGGGACACTGAAGCTTTCTTT. Translating it yields CASSYAGDTEAFF.

This rearrangement joins TRBV6-5 to TRBJ1-1; the D gene is possibly TRBD1 (5 bases). This CDR3 contains 14 residues. Germline V lookup: CDR1 MNHEY, CDR2 SVGAGI. Deletions cut 7 bases from V and 0 bases from J, with 12 bases between. CDR3 loop: CASNGREVNTEAFF. The CDR3, as DNA: TGTGCCAGCAATGGCAGGGAGGTGAACACTGAAGCTTTCTTT.

The chain links TRBV11-2 to TRBJ1-1; weak D call: TRBD1 (5 bases). CDR1 is SGHAT and CDR2 is FQNNGV in the germline V gene. The CDR3 totals 15 residues. The V end lost 0 bases, the J end lost 5 bases, and 13 bases lay between the germline ends. CDR3 bases: TGTGCCAGCAGCTTAGATCACGGGGGTTGGACTGAAGCTTTCTTT. Its translation is CASSLDHGGWTEAFF. The whole variable domain, filled in from reference TRBV11-2 and TRBJ1-1, reads EAGVAQSPRYKIIEKRQSVAFWCNPISGHATLYWYQQILGQGPKLLIQFQNNGVVDDSQLPKDRFSAERLKGVDSTLKIQPAKLEDSAVYLCASSLDHGGWTEAFFGQGTRLTVV.

The rearrangement uses TRBV6-2 or TRBV6-3 and TRBJ2-2; 7 bases match TRBD2. The CDR3 length is 16 residues. Per germline, CDR1 MNHEY and CDR2 SVGEGT. The J segment lost 3 bases and the V segment lost 5 bases, leaving 9 bases of the junction unmatched. CDR3 in amino acids: CASSPRGLLYTGELFF. The DNA of the CDR3 is TGTGCCAGCAGTCCCCGGGGACTACTATACACCGGGGAGCTGTTTTTT.

The rearrangement uses TRBV15 and TRBJ2-7, with 7 nucleotides matching TRBD1. The CDR3 is 14 residues long. CDR1 and CDR2 (germline): LNHNV, YYDKDF (reference sequence). V lost 1 base to trimming and J lost 5 bases; unmatched junction nucleotides: 5. CDR3 coding DNA: TGTGCCACCAGCAGAGTGACAGGGTTTAACGAGCAGTACTTC. Its translation: CATSRVTGFNEQYF.

V is TRBV9 and J is TRBJ2-1, with 13 positions matching TRBD2. Germline lookup yields CDR1 SGDLS and CDR2 YYNGEE. This CDR3 contains 17 residues. V lost 4 bases, J lost 6 bases, and 10 bases stayed unmatched. The CDR3 DNA follows: TGTGCCAGCAGCTCCCAACTAGCGGGAGGGCCAGGCAATGAGCAGTTCTTC. This sequence encodes CASSSQLAGGPGNEQFF. Looking up the rest from reference TRBV9 and TRBJ2-1 gives the full variable domain: DSGVTQTPKHLITATGQRVTLRCSPRSGDLSVYWYQQSLDQGLQFLIQYYNGEERAKGNILERFSAQQFPDLHSELNLSSLELGDSALYFCASSSQLAGGPGNEQFFGPGTRLTVL.

The chain has TRBV16 and TRBJ1-6; possible D gene TRBD1, 6 bases. The CDR3 runs 15 residues. The germline V gene encodes CDR1 KGHSY and CDR2 FQNENV. Trimming left V 5 bases short and J 4 bases short, with 12 bases between. In DNA, the CDR3 is TGTGCCAGCAGCTCACAGGGTCTATATAATTCACCCCTCCACTTT. Protein product: CASSSQGLYNSPLHF.

This clone has a handful of counts. This chain uses TRBV10-3 with TRBJ2-7; TRBD1 matches at 8 bases. Per germline, CDR1 ENHRY and CDR2 SYGVKD. The CDR3 is 15 residues long. V lost 0 bases, J lost 7 bases, and 8 bases stayed unmatched. The CDR3 DNA sequence: TGTGCCATCAGTGAGTCTGGGGACAGGTCTTGGGAGCAGTACTTC. As protein: CAISESGDRSWEQYF.

The chain uses TRBV7-3 and TRBJ1-1, with TRBD1 matching 8 bases. Germline values: CDR1 SGHTA, CDR2 FQGTGA. The CDR3 loop spans 16 amino acids. J gave up 1 base and V 3 bases, and 7 bases lay outside the gene matches. This CDR3 is CASSFSVTGANTEAFF. As DNA, the CDR3 is TGTGCCAGCAGCTTCTCCGTGACAGGGGCGAACACTGAAGCTTTCTTT.

This clone showed up just once. This chain connects TRBV3-1 (or the pseudogene TRBV3-2) to TRBJ2-7; 11 bases agree with TRBD2. This CDR3 region has 16 residues. Trimming removed 0 bases from V and 6 bases from J; junction bases left unmatched: 7. Looked up from germline, CDR1 is LGHDT and CDR2 is YNNKEL (reference sequence). The CDR3 coding sequence is TGTGCCAGCAGCCAAGATAAACTAGCGGGAGTTAGCGAGCAGTACTTC. Its translation is CASSQDKLAGVSEQYF.

The chain couples TRBV3-1 (or the pseudogene TRBV3-2) to TRBJ2-7, with 7 bases aligning to TRBD2. Germline lookup yields CDR1 LGHDT and CDR2 YNNKEL (reference sequence). The CDR3 extends over 15 amino acids. With V trimmed by 0 bases and J by 7 bases, 9 bases remained unmatched. The CDR3 DNA is TGTGCCAGCAGCCAAGAGGGGGTAGCCGGGAGGGAGCAGTACTTC. Protein: CASSQEGVAGREQYF.

The chain couples TRBV27 to TRBJ2-6; the D is unclear. CDR1 and CDR2 (germline): MNHEY, SMNVEV (reference sequence). CDR3 length: 18 amino acids. With 5 bases removed from V and 0 bases from J, the gap between germline ends came to 17 bases. The CDR3, as DNA: TGTGCCAGCAGTCCAACACCCAACAGTTACTCTGGGGCCAACGTCCTGACTTTC. Residues: CASSPTPNSYSGANVLTF.

V gene TRBV6-5 combines with J gene TRBJ2-2; TRBD1 matches 9 bases. The CDR3 contains 15 residues. Looked up from germline, CDR1 is MNHEY and CDR2 is SVGAGI. V trimming: 5 bases; J trimming: 5 bases; junction bases outside the gene matches: 6. CDR3 region: CASSPQGAGTGELFF. In DNA, the CDR3 is TGTGCCAGCAGTCCACAGGGGGCTGGTACCGGGGAGCTGTTTTTT.

There are a few counts of this clone. The rearrangement joins TRBV5-8 to TRBJ1-5; unclear D gene. V lost 6 bases and J lost 1, with 11 bases in between. Germline CDR1 is SGHTS and CDR2 is YDEGEE. CDR3 length: 14 amino acids. CDR3 sequence: CASNPDGSNQPQHF. The CDR3 bases are TGTGCCAGCAACCCAGACGGGAGCAATCAGCCCCAGCATTTT.

The chain links TRBV19 to TRBJ2-3; D is ambiguous. Trimming pared 3 bases from V and 5 bases from J, leaving 6 bases between. The CDR3 is 12 residues long. CDR1 LNHDA and CDR2 SQIVND come from the germline V gene (reference sequence). For the CDR3, the DNA is TGTGCCAGTAGTATGGCAGGAGATACGCAGTATTTT. This encodes CASSMAGDTQYF.

The CDR3 DNA sequence: TGTGCCAGCAGCCAATATAGGACAGGGGGCACTGAAGCTTTCTTT. Its translation is CASSQYRTGGTEAFF. The V and J genes are TRBV3-1 (or the pseudogene TRBV3-2) and TRBJ1-1; TRBD1 matches at 10 bases. V dropped 2 bases and J dropped 4; count of bases not matched to a gene: 4. The CDR3 length is 15 residues. Germline CDR1 LGHDT, CDR2 YNNKEL (reference sequence).

The chain joins TRBV9 to TRBJ1-2; no reliable D call. Per germline, CDR1 SGDLS and CDR2 YYNGEE. V was trimmed by 0 bases and J by 4 bases, leaving 10 bases between them. The CDR3 covers 14 residues. The CDR3 sequence: CASSVAWAAYGYTF. The CDR3 coding sequence is TGTGCCAGCAGCGTAGCATGGGCAGCCTATGGCTACACCTTC.

V and J are TRBV18 and TRBJ2-5, with 13 nucleotides matching TRBD2. The J segment lost 4 bases and the V segment lost 3 bases, leaving 5 bases of the junction unmatched. CDR3 length equals 16 residues. In germline, CDR1 is KGHSH, CDR2 LQKENI. This chain's CDR3 is CASSPGLAGRLETQYF. CDR3 bases: TGTGCCAGCTCACCGGGACTAGCGGGGCGTCTAGAGACCCAGTACTTC. Full variable domain (remainder filled in from reference TRBV18 and TRBJ2-5): NAGVMQNPRHLVRRRGQEARLRCSPMKGHSHVYWYRQLPEEGLKFMVYLQKENIIDESGMPKERFSAEFPKEGPSILRIQQVVRGDSAAYFCASSPGLAGRLETQYFGPGTRLLVL.

In this sample, this clone turned up a few times. CDR3 coding DNA: TGTGCCACCAGCCGCGGACAGGGCCGCAATCAGCCCCAGCATTTT. Translating gives CATSRGQGRNQPQHF. The rearrangement joins TRBV24-1 to TRBJ1-5; 8 nucleotides match TRBD1. The trim removed 7 bases at V and 2 bases at J, leaving 6 bases unmatched. The CDR3 loop spans 15 amino acids. Germline V CDR1 and CDR2: KGHDR, SFDVKD.

This chain links TRBV10-1 with TRBJ1-1; perhaps TRBD1 as D (5 bases). This CDR3 comprises 15 residues. Germline assignment: CDR1 WNHNN and CDR2 SYGVQD (reference sequence). The V end lost 0 bases, the J end lost 0 bases, and 8 bases lay between the germline ends. The CDR3, as DNA: TGCGCCAGCAGTGAGTCGTCGACAGTGAACACTGAAGCTTTCTTT. This gives the protein CASSESSTVNTEAFF.

Worth noting for this clone: One end of the junction varies from germline; a read error may be responsible. The genes are TRBV7-7 and TRBJ2-2, with 7 bases lining up with TRBD2. Germline V lookup: CDR1 SSHAT, CDR2 FNYEAQ (reference sequence). The CDR3 sequence is 15 residues long. CDR3 DNA: TGTGCTAGCAGCTTGAGCGGGACGAACACCGGGGAGCTGTTTTTT. It yields the protein CASSLSGTNTGELFF.

This clone came up a few times. V and J are TRBV7-2 and TRBJ2-1; 12 nucleotides agree with TRBD2. The CDR3 extends over 18 amino acids. Germline V lookup: CDR1 SGHTA, CDR2 FQGNSA. V lost 1 base to trimming and J lost 4 bases; unmatched junction nucleotides: 8. The CDR3 sequence: CASSLVPGTSGFYNEQFF. For the CDR3, the DNA is TGTGCCAGCAGCTTAGTCCCCGGGACTAGCGGGTTTTACAATGAGCAGTTCTTC.

V gene TRBV7-8 combines with J gene TRBJ1-6; TRBD1 is a possible D gene (5 bases). Trimming left V 3 bases short and J 0 bases short, with 15 bases between. CDR1 and CDR2 from the germline V gene are SGHVS and FQNEAQ. The CDR3 spans 18 residues. CDR3 nucleotides: TGTGCCAGCAGCTTCCTCCCCGGGGGGAGCTCCTATAATTCACCCCTCCACTTT. It encodes CASSFLPGGSSYNSPLHF.

The gene calls are TRBV7-6 and TRBJ2-7; 7 nucleotides match TRBD1. Germline V CDR1 and CDR2: SGHVS, FNYEAQ. V lost 5 bases, J lost 7 bases, and 2 bases stayed unmatched. This CDR3 is 11 amino acids long. The CDR3 protein is CASSKDREQYF. The CDR3 region has the DNA TGTGCCAGCAGCAAGGACAGGGAGCAGTACTTC.

This clone has a single count. The J gene is TRBJ1-1, the V gene TRBV7-8; D might be TRBD1 (5 bases). CDR1 SGHVS and CDR2 FQNEAQ come from the germline V gene. The CDR3 sequence is 14 residues long. Trimming pared 5 bases from V and 3 bases from J, leaving 13 bases between. CDR3 coding DNA: TGTGCCAGCAGCCAGGACGGGGGTTACACTGAAGCTTTCTTT. Translation: CASSQDGGYTEAFF.

The CDR3 protein is CASSIDRVGTEAFF. The DNA for the CDR3 is TGTGCCAGCAGTATTGACAGGGTAGGCACTGAAGCTTTCTTT. The genes are TRBV6-6 and TRBJ1-1; 7 bases align to TRBD1. Germline assignment: CDR1 MNHNY and CDR2 SVGAGI (reference sequence). The CDR3 is made up of 14 amino acids. V lost 5 bases and J lost 4; bases outside the gene matches: 7.

The chain employs TRBV5-4 and TRBJ1-4; D gene uncertain. V was clipped by 1 base and J by 7 bases, with 11 bases between them. The CDR3 sequence is 14 residues long. Germline loops: CDR1 SGHNT, CDR2 YYREEE (reference sequence). The CDR3 protein is CASSLRGSGEKLFF. CDR3 DNA: TGTGCCAGCAGCTTGCGGGGTAGTGGTGAAAAACTGTTTTTT. Supplemented by reference TRBV5-4 and TRBJ1-4, the full variable domain reads ETGVTQSPTHLIKTRGQQVTLRCSSQSGHNTVSWYQQALGQGPQFIFQYYREEENGRGNFPPRFSGLQFPNYSSELNVNALELDDSALYLCASSLRGSGEKLFFGSGTQLSVL.

J is TRBJ2-1 and V is TRBV25-1; no definite D call. Per germline, CDR1 MGHDK and CDR2 SYGVNS. CDR3 length: 16 amino acids. V lost 5 bases and J 0 bases, leaving 14 bases between the germline ends. CDR3 DNA sequence: TGTGCCAGCAGTTCCATCCTCACCGGCTCCTACAATGAGCAGTTCTTC. Its protein is CASSSILTGSYNEQFF.

This chain links TRBV29-1 with TRBJ1-1; D gene unclear. Trimming stripped 4 bases from V and 2 bases from J, with 11 bases between. Germline loops: CDR1 SQVTM, CDR2 ANQGSEA. This CDR3 has 13 residues. The CDR3 bases are TGCAGCGTTGTTTCAAGCGGTAACACTGAAGCTTTCTTT. This translates into CSVVSSGNTEAFF.